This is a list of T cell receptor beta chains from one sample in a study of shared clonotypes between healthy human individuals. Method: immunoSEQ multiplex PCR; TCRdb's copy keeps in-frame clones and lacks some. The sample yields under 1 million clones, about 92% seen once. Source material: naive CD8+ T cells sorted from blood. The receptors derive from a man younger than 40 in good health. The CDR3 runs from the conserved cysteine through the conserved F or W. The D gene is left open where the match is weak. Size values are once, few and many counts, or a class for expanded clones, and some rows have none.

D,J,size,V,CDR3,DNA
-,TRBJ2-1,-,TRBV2,CASSEGSRTLTYNEQFF,TGTGCCAGCAGTGAAGGGTCGAGGACACTTACCTACAATGAGCAGTTCTTC
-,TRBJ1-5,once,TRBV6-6,CASTGGRQNSNQPQHF,TGTGCCAGCACGGGGGGGCGCCAAAATAGCAATCAGCCCCAGCATTTT
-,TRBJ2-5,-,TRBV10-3,CAISGPTGAQYF,TGTGCCATCAGTGGACCTACGGGGGCCCAGTACTTC
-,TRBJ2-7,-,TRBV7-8,CASSFRGGPSYEQYF,TGTGCCAGCAGCTTTAGGGGCGGACCTTCCTACGAGCAGTACTTC
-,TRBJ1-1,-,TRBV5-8,CASSLFSVNTEAFF,TGTGCCAGCAGCTTGTTCTCGGTGAACACTGAAGCTTTCTTT
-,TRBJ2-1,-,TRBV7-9,CASSPGTANEQFF,TGTGCCAGCAGCCCTGGGACGGCTAATGAGCAGTTCTTC
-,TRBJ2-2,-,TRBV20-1,CSARVAGELFF,TGCAGTGCTAGAGTAGCCGGGGAGCTGTTTTTT
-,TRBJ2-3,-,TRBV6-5,CASSKQKSTDTQYF,TGTGCCAGCAGTAAACAGAAGAGCACAGATACGCAGTATTTT
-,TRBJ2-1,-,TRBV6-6,CASSYRGDDEQFF,TGTGCCAGCAGTTACCGCGGGGACGATGAGCAGTTCTTC
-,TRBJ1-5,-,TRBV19,CASTLIGGNSNQPQHF,TGTGCCAGTACTCTGATCGGGGGGAATAGCAATCAGCCCCAGCATTTT
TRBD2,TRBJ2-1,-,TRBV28,CASSFSGSSYNEQFF,TGTGCCAGCAGTTTCAGCGGGAGTTCTTACAATGAGCAGTTCTTC
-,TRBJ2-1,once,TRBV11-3,CASSSYPTSAGEQFF,TGTGCCAGCAGCTCGTACCCCACCTCAGCGGGTGAGCAGTTCTTC
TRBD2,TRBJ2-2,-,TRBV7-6,CASSLSLAGAGELFF,TGTGCCAGCAGCTTAAGTTTAGCGGGAGCCGGGGAGCTGTTTTTT
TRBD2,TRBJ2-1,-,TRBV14,CASGLLAGGDLSYNEQFF,TGTGCCAGCGGGCTTCTAGCGGGAGGTGACCTTTCCTACAATGAGCAGTTCTTC
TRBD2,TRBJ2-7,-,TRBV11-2,CASSYGTSGPVYEQYF,TGTGCCAGCAGCTACGGGACTAGCGGGCCGGTTTACGAGCAGTACTTC
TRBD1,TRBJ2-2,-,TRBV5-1,CASSDKGTGVAGELFF,TGCGCCAGCAGCGACAAAGGGACAGGGGTGGCCGGGGAGCTGTTTTTT
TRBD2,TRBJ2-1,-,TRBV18,CASSLSGNSYNEQFF,TGTGCCAGCTCACTTAGCGGGAACTCCTACAATGAGCAGTTCTTC
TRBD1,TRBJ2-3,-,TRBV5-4,CASSLGTGADTQYF,TGTGCCAGCAGCTTGGGGACAGGGGCAGATACGCAGTATTTT
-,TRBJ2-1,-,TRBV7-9,CASNRDEQFF,TGTGCCAGCAACCGGGATGAGCAGTTCTTC
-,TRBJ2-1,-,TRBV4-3,CASSQEVLSSYNEQFF,TGCGCCAGCAGCCAAGAGGTCTTGAGCTCCTACAATGAGCAGTTCTTC
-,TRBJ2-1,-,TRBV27,CASHSGNEQFF,TGTGCCAGTCATAGCGGCAATGAGCAGTTCTTC
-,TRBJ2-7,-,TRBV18,CASSPDYEQYF,TGTGCCAGCTCACCCGACTACGAGCAGTACTTC